The clone carrying this T cell receptor (beta chain) was found a few times. Its antigen is not known. The sample comes from a study of T cell responses to AZD1222 COVID-19 vaccine. General study points: Repertoires were collected only later (after the peak T cell response had occurred). Females outnumbered males among donors, who were mostly white British; clonal diversity was possibly underestimated.

Repertoires were generated with immunoSEQ multiplex PCR, while TCRdb's copy carries only in-frame clones and drops some. The sample has about 110,000 clones; 80% to 95% are singletons. Germline CDR1 reads GTSNPN; CDR2 reads SVGIG (reference sequence). The CDR3 spans 14 residues. V shed 4 bases and J 7 bases; nucleotides not matched to a gene: 9. The V and J genes are TRBV30 and TRBJ1-5; 8 nucleotides line up with TRBD1. The clonotype was recovered from an adult who received the AZD1222 COVID-19 vaccine. Material: peripheral blood, obtained 28 days after the second AZD1222 dose. In DNA, the CDR3 is TGTGCCTGGACCCCGGACAGGGAAGAGCAGCCCCAGCATTTT. As protein: CAWTPDREEQPQHF.